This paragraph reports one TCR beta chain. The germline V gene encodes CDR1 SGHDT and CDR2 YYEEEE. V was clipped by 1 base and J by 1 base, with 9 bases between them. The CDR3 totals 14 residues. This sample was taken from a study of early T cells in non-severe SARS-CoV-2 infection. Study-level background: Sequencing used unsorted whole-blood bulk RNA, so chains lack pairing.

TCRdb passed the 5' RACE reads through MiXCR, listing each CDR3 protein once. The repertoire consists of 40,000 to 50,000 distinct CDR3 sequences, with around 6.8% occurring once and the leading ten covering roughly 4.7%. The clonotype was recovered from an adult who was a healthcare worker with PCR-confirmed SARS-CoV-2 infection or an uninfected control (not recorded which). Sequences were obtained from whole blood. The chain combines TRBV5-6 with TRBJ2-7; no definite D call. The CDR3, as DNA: TGTGCCAGCAGCTTGAGTTCAGCGTCCTACGAGCAGTACTTC. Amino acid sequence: CASSLSSASYEQYF.